Listed below are T cell receptor beta chains from one sample, sequenced in a study of cytomegalovirus exposure and HLA in healthy donors. Produced via immunoSEQ multiplex PCR; TCRdb's table is partial and in-frame only. This repertoire shows roughly 190,000 clones, 60% to 85% found once; its top ten account for 1.5% to 2%. Sequencing input: PBMCs. These receptors were obtained from a woman under 30 in good health and CMV-seronegative. Each CDR3 is given with its conserved first and last residue. A D gene is named only where the DNA matches it firmly. Clone size, where shown, is once, few, many, or a class for clones that have expanded.

DNA,CDR3,size,V,J,D
TGTGCCAGCAGTCCATGGGACTTAAGAACCTACGAGCAGTACTTC,CASSPWDLRTYEQYF,NA,TRBV28,TRBJ2-7,NA
TGTGCCAGCAGTTGGGGGACAGAGCAGTTCTTC,CASSWGTEQFF,NA,TRBV6-5,TRBJ2-1,NA
TGTGCCAGCAGTTTACAGGGGTTGGAGGGCTACACCTTC,CASSLQGLEGYTF,NA,TRBV7-2,TRBJ1-2,TRBD1
TGTGCCTGGAGTGGAATGAGAGGAAACCAGCCCCAGCATTTT,CAWSGMRGNQPQHF,NA,TRBV30,TRBJ1-5,NA
TGTGCCAGCAGAATGAGCGGGAGCAACAATGAGCAGTTCTTC,CASRMSGSNNEQFF,NA,TRBV16,TRBJ2-1,TRBD2
TGTGCCAGCAAACCAAACAGGGAAAGTGGTGAAGCTTTCTTT,CASKPNRESGEAFF,NA,TRBV6-4,TRBJ1-1,NA
TGTGCCAGCAGCCCATGGACAGGACAAGAGACCCAGTACTTC,CASSPWTGQETQYF,NA,TRBV27,TRBJ2-5,TRBD1
TGTGCCAGCAGCTTGACAGGCCGAAACTATGGCTACACCTTC,CASSLTGRNYGYTF,NA,TRBV5-4,TRBJ1-2,NA
TGTGCCATCGGGAACTCCTACAATGAGCAGTTCTTC,CAIGNSYNEQFF,once,TRBV6-5,TRBJ2-1,NA
TGTGCCACCGGCGGGAGCTTAACCTACGAGCAGTACTTC,CATGGSLTYEQYF,NA,TRBV2,TRBJ2-7,TRBD2
TGTGCCAGCAGCTTAACGGGTACTGAAGCTTTCTTT,CASSLTGTEAFF,NA,TRBV11-3,TRBJ1-1,NA
TGTGCCAGCAGCTTGGGCTCTTGGACCTTC,CASSLGSWTF,NA,TRBV7-9,TRBJ1-2,NA
TGTGCCGACCGCACCGACAGTGTCGGCTACACCTTC,CADRTDSVGYTF,NA,TRBV30,TRBJ1-2,NA
TGTGCCTGGAGCAGAATGCCGGGACAGGGATCCTATAATTCACCCCTCCACTTT,CAWSRMPGQGSYNSPLHF,once,TRBV30,TRBJ1-6,TRBD1
TGTGCCAGCAGTGGTTCGTCTGGAGCGCATAGCAATCAGCCCCAGCATTTT,CASSGSSGAHSNQPQHF,once,TRBV6-1,TRBJ1-5,NA
TGCGCCAGCAGCTTGGCCGTAGCGGGAGGGTACAATGAGCAGTTCTTC,CASSLAVAGGYNEQFF,once,TRBV5-1,TRBJ2-1,TRBD2
TGTGCCACTGAGACGGACTATTCGTCGGAGGAACTGTTTTTT,CATETDYSSEELFF,NA,TRBV19,TRBJ1-4,NA
TGTGCCAGCATCTTTAAGGGGGGGTCCACTGAAGCTTTCTTT,CASIFKGGSTEAFF,once,TRBV28,TRBJ1-1,NA
TGTGCCAGCAGTGAGAGACTAGTGTACTTC,CASSERLVYF,NA,TRBV2,TRBJ2-4,NA
TGTGCCAGCAGCGCCCCGGGACAGGGGGCCTATGGAACTGAAGCTTTCTTT,CASSAPGQGAYGTEAFF,NA,TRBV27,TRBJ1-1,TRBD1
TGTGCCATCAGTCCCTCGGGAAGGCAAGAGACCCAGTACTTC,CAISPSGRQETQYF,NA,TRBV10-3,TRBJ2-5,NA
TGTGCCAGCCTACCGGGACAGGGGGCCGGGAACACTGAAGCTTTCTTT,CASLPGQGAGNTEAFF,NA,TRBV10-3,TRBJ1-1,TRBD1
TGTGCCAGTAGAACTCCCCCCGGGACAGGGCCTGGAAACACCATATATTTT,CASRTPPGTGPGNTIYF,few,TRBV19,TRBJ1-3,TRBD1
TGTGCCAGCAGCTTAATTAGCGGGGGGGCTGTAGAGACCCAGTACTTC,CASSLISGGAVETQYF,NA,TRBV7-3,TRBJ2-5,TRBD2
TGTGCCGCCGTGGGAGGAAGCAATCAGCCCCAGCATTTT,CAAVGGSNQPQHF,NA,TRBV28,TRBJ1-5,NA
TGTGCCAGCAGTTTAAACAAGGCGGCTGAGACCCAGTACTTC,CASSLNKAAETQYF,NA,TRBV27,TRBJ2-5,NA
TGTGCCAGCACCCCGGGACTAGCGGGGTTGTACGAGCAGTACTTC,CASTPGLAGLYEQYF,NA,TRBV28,TRBJ2-7,TRBD2
TGCGCCAGCAGCTTCCTAGCGGGATCCCAAGAGACCCAGTACTTC,CASSFLAGSQETQYF,NA,TRBV5-1,TRBJ2-5,TRBD2
TGTGCCAGCAGGGAGGACCCCGCCTACGAGCAGTACTTC,CASREDPAYEQYF,NA,TRBV6-1,TRBJ2-7,NA
TGTGCCAGCAGTTTTTTTCCTAGCACAGATACGCAGTATTTT,CASSFFPSTDTQYF,NA,TRBV27,TRBJ2-3,NA
TGTGCCAGCAGTTTTGACGACAGCTCCCCCTATGGCTACACCTTC,CASSFDDSSPYGYTF,NA,TRBV27,TRBJ1-2,NA
TGCGCCAGCAGCTACGCGGGGACGGAAAATCAGCCCCAGCATTTT,CASSYAGTENQPQHF,NA,TRBV5-1,TRBJ1-5,NA
TGCAGTGCTAGACGGACAGGGTCCCACTTC,CSARRTGSHF,NA,TRBV20-1,TRBJ2-5,TRBD1
TGTGCCAGCACCGAAGTGGGACTAGCGGGCACAGATACGCAGTATTTT,CASTEVGLAGTDTQYF,NA,TRBV28,TRBJ2-3,TRBD2
TGTGCCAGCACTCTTGAGGGCCTTATCGGTGATACGCAGTATTTT,CASTLEGLIGDTQYF,few,TRBV2,TRBJ2-3,NA
TGTGCCAGCAGACGGGACAGGGACTACGAGCAGTACTTC,CASRRDRDYEQYF,few,TRBV6-5,TRBJ2-7,TRBD1
TGTGCCTGGAGTAGCGGGAGCACAGATACGCAGTATTTT,CAWSSGSTDTQYF,NA,TRBV30,TRBJ2-3,NA
TGTGCCAGCTCAGGAAACACCATATATTTT,CASSGNTIYF,many,TRBV4-2,TRBJ1-3,NA
TGTGCCAGCAGCGATAGCGGGGGAGGTCTGGAGACCCAGTACTTC,CASSDSGGGLETQYF,NA,TRBV9,TRBJ2-5,TRBD2
TGTGCCACCAGAGGAGGGGGCGGAGGGTCTGGCTACACCTTC,CATRGGGGGSGYTF,few,TRBV15,TRBJ1-2,TRBD1
TGTGCCAGCAGCCGGGACAGGGGCTGTGAAGCTTTCTTT,CASSRDRGCEAFF,NA,TRBV21-1,TRBJ1-1,NA
TGCGCCAGCAGCTTACGCGGGCTACAAGAGACCCAGTACTTC,CASSLRGLQETQYF,few,TRBV5-1,TRBJ2-5,NA
TGTGCCAGCACCGTTCGGGACAAAGAGACCCAGTACTTC,CASTVRDKETQYF,NA,TRBV5-4,TRBJ2-5,NA
TGTGCCAGCAGGGGACAGGGGTGGCACTATGGCTACACCTTC,CASRGQGWHYGYTF,NA,TRBV28,TRBJ1-2,TRBD1
TGTGCCAGCAGGAGACAGGGGGCCCACACTGAAGCTTTCTTT,CASRRQGAHTEAFF,NA,TRBV25-1,TRBJ1-1,TRBD1
TGTGCCAGCAGCTCCTCTAGCGGGAGGGCTTACGAGCAGTACTTC,CASSSSSGRAYEQYF,NA,TRBV5-4,TRBJ2-7,TRBD2
TGTGCCAGTTCCCCCCCTCGCGTCTATGGCTACACCTTC,CASSPPRVYGYTF,NA,TRBV28,TRBJ1-2,NA